This passage covers 6 T cell receptor beta chains from one sample sequenced in a study of OX40 agonist ivuxolimab in advanced cancers. Repertoires were generated with immunoSEQ multiplex PCR, while TCRdb's copy carries only in-frame clones and drops some. In the table there are tens of thousands of clones, around 89% of which are singletons. The starting material was CD4+ or CD8+ T cells sorted from blood, obtained in a trial of the OX40 agonist ivuxolimab. Source of these receptors: an adult with an advanced solid tumor such as melanoma, head and neck, liver or kidney cancer.

The chain uses TRBV19 and TRBJ2-3; maybe TRBD1 (6 bases). The CDR3 length is 14 residues. Deletions cut 3 bases from V and 3 bases from J, with 10 bases between. Germline values: CDR1 LNHDA, CDR2 SQIVND (reference sequence). The CDR3 protein is CASSIVTGTDTQYF. DNA for the CDR3: TGTGCCAGTAGTATTGTGACAGGTACAGATACGCAGTATTTT.

The chain employs TRBV10-2 and TRBJ2-1, with D possibly being TRBD1 (6 bases). The CDR3 is 12 residues long. Trimming stripped 4 bases from V and 8 bases from J, with 9 bases between. The germline CDR1 and CDR2 sequences are WSHSY and SAAADI. CDR3 in amino acids: CASSAQGDEQFF. The CDR3 DNA is TGCGCCAGCAGTGCACAGGGCGATGAGCAGTTCTTC.

The genes are TRBV28 and TRBJ1-1, with 7 bases fitting TRBD1. The ends lost 5 bases at V and 2 bases at J; junction bases unmatched: 2. The germline V gene has CDR1 MDHEN and CDR2 SYDVKM. The CDR3 has 13 amino acids. This CDR3 is CASSRDSNTEAFF. The CDR3, as DNA: TGTGCCAGCAGTAGGGACAGCAACACTGAAGCTTTCTTT.

The chain recombines TRBV28 with TRBJ2-5, with D possibly being TRBD1 (5 bases). The end of the DNA is better explained by TRBJ2-7, so the J call may be wrong. This CDR3 has 13 residues. CDR1 is MDHEN, CDR2 SYDVKM, per germline. The DNA of the CDR3 is TGTGCCAACACCCGGCCAGGGCCCTACGAGCAGTACTTC. It encodes CANTRPGPYEQYF.

CDR3 sequence: CASGPDAQGGELFF. CDR3 nucleotides: TGTGCCAGCGGACCGGACGCACAGGGCGGGGAGCTGTTTTTT. This rearrangement joins TRBV27 to TRBJ2-2, with D tentatively TRBD1 (6 bases). This CDR3 is built from 14 residues. Germline CDR1 and CDR2: MNHEY and SMNVEV (reference sequence). Trimming took 8 bases from V and 7 from J, leaving 17 bases between them.

The J gene is TRBJ1-4, the V gene TRBV7-2, with D uncertain. This CDR3 is built from 16 residues. The germline V gene encodes CDR1 SGHTA and CDR2 FQGNSA. Trimming removed 2 bases from V and 1 base from J, with 11 bases in between. The CDR3 loop reads CASSLSPVGTNEKLFF. CDR3 nucleotide sequence: TGTGCCAGCAGCTTATCACCGGTAGGAACTAATGAAAAACTGTTTTTT. The complete variable domain, with remaining parts taken from reference TRBV7-2 and TRBJ1-4, reads GAGVSQSPSNKVTEKGKDVELRCDPISGHTALYWYRQSLGQGLEFLIYFQGNSAPDKSGLPSDRFSAERTGGSVSTLTIQRTQQEDSAVYLCASSLSPVGTNEKLFFGSGTQLSVL.